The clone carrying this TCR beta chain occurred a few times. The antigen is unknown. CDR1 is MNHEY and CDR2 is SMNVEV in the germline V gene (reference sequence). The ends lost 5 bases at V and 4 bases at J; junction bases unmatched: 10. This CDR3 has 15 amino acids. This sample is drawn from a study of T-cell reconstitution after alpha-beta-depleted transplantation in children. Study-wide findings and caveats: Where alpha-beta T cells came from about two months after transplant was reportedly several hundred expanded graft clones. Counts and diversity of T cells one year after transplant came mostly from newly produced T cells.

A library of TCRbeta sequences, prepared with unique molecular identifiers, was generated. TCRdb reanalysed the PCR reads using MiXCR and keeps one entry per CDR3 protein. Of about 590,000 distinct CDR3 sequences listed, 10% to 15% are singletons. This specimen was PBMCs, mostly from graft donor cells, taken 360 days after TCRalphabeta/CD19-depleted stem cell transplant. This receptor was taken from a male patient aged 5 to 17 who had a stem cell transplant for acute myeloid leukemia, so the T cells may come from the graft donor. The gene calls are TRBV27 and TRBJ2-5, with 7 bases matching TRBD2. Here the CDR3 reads CASSLSISGIETQYF. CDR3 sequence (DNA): TGTGCCAGCAGTCTCTCGATCAGCGGGATAGAGACCCAGTACTTC.